This T cell receptor beta chain is drawn from a study of blood T cell repertoires in COVID-19 (TCRdb year 2020). Study-wide context: The collaborator samples originated in the United States, Italy and Spain and spanned the acute and convalescent phases of COVID-19. The prospective study material was composed of cDNA or gDNA derived from T cells, B-cell-depleted T cells, or PBMCs. The dataset comprised deeply sampled blood TCRbeta repertoires from subjects exposed to, actively infected with, or recovered from COVID-19. The repertoires were released in a freely available public database intended as a resource for research on the immune response to SARS-CoV-2. The samples were drawn from the first 160 participants of the ongoing ImmuneRACE study and from 1,200 or so subjects provided by 6 global collaborators. A de-identified subject ID, COVID-19 status, age in years and sex were almost always included in the sample metadata. Where available, HLA class I and class II types were obtained from metadata supplied by the sample provider rather than from assay-based typing. Results and caveats for the whole study, not just this receptor: The amount of clinical and demographic metadata varied by source and participant and was provided uncurated.

One collaborating source in Seattle enrolled patients while the patients were actively infected and followed the patients over time throughout the course of disease. The collaborating institutions used their own protocols to collect whole blood in K2EDTA tubes. Collaborator samples were shipped for TCRbeta analysis as frozen whole blood, isolated PBMCs, or DNA extracted from either sample type. Notes on this clone: The antigen this receptor binds is unknown. Base quality data are lacking; no much larger clone is found one base away.

The immunoSEQ Assay, a bias-controlled multiplex PCR, was used to amplify TCRbeta CDR3 regions from genomic DNA. On the study's bioinformatics: Within the assay, amplification of reference gene primers was used to estimate how many nucleated cells each sample contained. To quantify the absolute abundance of each unique TCRbeta CDR3 rearrangement, sequence reads were collapsed and filtered. For each sample, productive Simpson clonality was calculated as the square root of Simpson's diversity index over productive rearrangements. As stored in TCRdb, this immuneACCESS dataset retains in-frame rearrangements with V and J assigned. A fraction of the clones does not appear; measured against another copy, unresolved V genes explain less than half of the discrepancy, and the remainder lacks a known reason. V and J calls and clone size are those listed in that table; D and trimming were worked out from the DNA. The sample data list approximately 250,000 clones, and about nine tenths of these were observed just once. Together, the top ten hold approximately 0.8% of the sample.

The CDR3, cysteine through phenylalanine, is 13 amino acids long. Only the CDR3 region is kept as DNA, spanning 39 bases read in frame from base 1. V loses 7 bases, J loses 4 bases, and the germline ends lie 14 bases apart. For CDR1 and CDR2, the germline V gene lists SQVTM and ANQGSEA. The chain links TRBV29-1 with TRBJ1-3, and TRBD1 may be the D gene, going by 5 matching bases. Sequenced material: peripheral blood. This TCR was recovered from a man aged 25 to 40 with COVID-19, enrolled during active disease. The CDR3 in this case is CSGRGPGGNTIYF. The nucleotides read TGCAGCGGGAGGGGACCGGGCGGAAACACCATATATTTT.